Sequencing of this T cell receptor (beta chain) was carried out in a study of T cell responses to AZD1222 COVID-19 vaccine. Study-level findings and limits: Repertoires were sampled only after the peak T cell response. Along spike, vaccine-associated CD4 TCRs were found throughout, with dominance at 160-218 and 743-854. Females outnumbered males among donors, who were mostly white British; clonal diversity was possibly underestimated.

Germline V gives CDR1 SGHRS, CDR2 YFSETQ. The CDR3 runs to 18 residues. Germline trimming cut 3 bases from V and 1 base from J; bases unmatched to any gene: 10. Measured with immunoSEQ multiplex PCR; TCRdb has only the in-frame clones, and not every one. Here the sample spans 100,000 to 150,000 clones, about nine tenths being singletons. In the case of this clone: Its antigen remains unidentified.

This TCR was sampled from an adult in good health. The sequencing used peripheral blood, collected on day 0 of AZD1222 vaccination. The rearrangement uses TRBV5-1 and TRBJ2-1; 10 bases agree with TRBD1. CDR3 region: CASSSVRGTGASYNEQFF. The CDR3 DNA sequence: TGCGCCAGCAGCTCAGTCCGGGGGACAGGGGCTTCCTACAATGAGCAGTTCTTC.